This T cell receptor beta chain was sequenced during a study of shared clonotypes between healthy human individuals. Concerning this clone: Its antigen is unknown. This likely traces to a read error, being one base from a far larger clone. The sample has other DNA sequences that encode this CDR3 too.

Broader study findings: Blood was the sole source, and tissue repertoires probably differ.

Assay: immunoSEQ multiplex PCR; the TCRdb copy retains only in-frame clones and omits some. The repertoire holds around 440,000 clones, with 77% as singletons. The CDR3 extends over 14 amino acids. Germline values: CDR1 WSHSY, CDR2 SAAADI. The gene calls are TRBV10-2 and TRBJ1-5, with D perhaps TRBD1 (5 bases). Sequencing was done on a sample of PBMCs. The source of this sequence is a middle-aged woman in good health. Some clones in this sample may be carry-over from other donors' samples. Here the CDR3 DNA reads TGCGCCAGCAGTGAATGGGGGATAGATCAGCCCCAGCACTTT. Translating gives CASSEWGIDQPQHF.